These T cell receptor beta chains were read from a single sample in a study of cytomegalovirus exposure and HLA in healthy donors. Clones were sequenced by immunoSEQ multiplex PCR, and TCRdb holds only the in-frame ones, with some missing. The data show some 170,000 clones, with approximately 77% seen just once and roughly 3.5% held by the top ten. The sample comprised PBMCs. All receptors derive from a young man in good health and CMV-seropositive. The CDR3 runs from the conserved cysteine through the conserved F or W. The D gene is left open where the match is weak. Size tells how often a clone was seen (once, few, many) or the class of an expanded clone, and some rows leave it out.

size | length | J | V | D | DNA | CDR3
few | 16 | TRBJ1-1 | TRBV14 | - | TGTGCCAGCAGCCCTTTTCTTTTACAGGGCAAAACTGAAGCTTTCTTT | CASSPFLLQGKTEAFF
- | 13 | TRBJ2-1 | TRBV4-3 | TRBD1 | TGCGCCAGCAGCCACCGGACAGGTAATGAGCAGTTCTTC | CASSHRTGNEQFF
- | 15 | TRBJ1-5 | TRBV15 | TRBD1 | TGTGCCACCAGCAGAGAGACAGGGGGCAATCAGCCCCAGCATTTT | CATSRETGGNQPQHF
- | 16 | TRBJ2-3 | TRBV15 | - | TGTGCCACCAGCAGCACAAGGGGCAGGGGCACAGATACGCAGTATTTT | CATSSTRGRGTDTQYF
- | 17 | TRBJ2-7 | TRBV5-4 | - | TGTGCCAGCAGCTTGGAGGGTTTGGGGGCTACAACCTACGAGCAGTACTTC | CASSLEGLGATTYEQYF
- | 18 | TRBJ1-5 | TRBV6-1 | TRBD1 | TGTGCCAGCAGTGCAGCCCGGACAGGGCGATCAGGCAATCAGCCCCAGCATTTT | CASSAARTGRSGNQPQHF
- | 19 | TRBJ2-3 | TRBV7-2 | - | TGTGCCAGCAGCACTCCCGTAAGAGCGGGTGCGACTAGCACAGATACGCAGTATTTT | CASSTPVRAGATSTDTQYF
- | 15 | TRBJ1-1 | TRBV28 | TRBD1 | TGTGCCAGCAGTTCGGGGGACAGGGATAGCACTGAAGCTTTCTTT | CASSSGDRDSTEAFF
- | 14 | TRBJ2-5 | TRBV29-1 | TRBD2 | TGCAGCGTTGAACTAGCGGGGATCCAAGAGACCCAGTACTTC | CSVELAGIQETQYF
- | 13 | TRBJ2-7 | TRBV6-6 | - | TGTGCCAGCAACCCCCAGGGCCCAAGCGAGCAGTACTTC | CASNPQGPSEQYF
- | 15 | TRBJ2-3 | TRBV5-1 | TRBD1 | TGCGCCAGCAGCTTGGAGACAGGGTCCGAAGATACGCAGTATTTT | CASSLETGSEDTQYF
many | 14 | TRBJ2-7 | TRBV19 | TRBD1 | TGTGCCAGTAGTCCAGGGACAGGGCTCTACGAGCAGTACTTC | CASSPGTGLYEQYF
- | 16 | TRBJ1-5 | TRBV5-6 | - | TGTGCCAGCAGCTTGGGGGACTTAGGGACGAATCAGCCCCAGCATTTT | CASSLGDLGTNQPQHF
- | 16 | TRBJ2-3 | TRBV7-2 | TRBD2 | TGTGCCAGCAGCTTAGGGCTAGCGGGGGGCTCAGATACGCAGTATTTT | CASSLGLAGGSDTQYF
few | 15 | TRBJ2-7 | TRBV25-1 | TRBD1 | TGTGCCAGCAGTGGGGAGGACAGGGAGAACTACGAGCAGTACTTC | CASSGEDRENYEQYF
- | 18 | TRBJ2-3 | TRBV28 | - | TGTGCCAGCACTTTGGTGAGGGCACGACTAGGAGGGCCAGATACGCAGTATTTT | CASTLVRARLGGPDTQYF
few | 11 | TRBJ2-3 | TRBV19 | - | TGTGCCAGTAGTATGGAGGATACGCAGTATTTT | CASSMEDTQYF
- | 12 | TRBJ1-2 | TRBV15 | TRBD1 | TGTGCCACCAGCAAACAGGGGGGTGGCTACACCTTC | CATSKQGGGYTF
- | 11 | TRBJ1-1 | TRBV18 | - | TGTGCCAGCTCACCTGGAGGTGAAGCTTTCTTT | CASSPGGEAFF
- | 15 | TRBJ1-5 | TRBV2 | TRBD1 | TGTGCCAGCTGGTCAGGGGGCGTCGGCAATCAGCCCCAGCATTTT | CASWSGGVGNQPQHF
- | 15 | TRBJ2-7 | TRBV6-1 | TRBD1 | TGTGCCAGCAGTGGGAGACAGGGGGCCGGCTACGAGCAGTACTTC | CASSGRQGAGYEQYF
- | 15 | TRBJ2-7 | TRBV4-1 | TRBD2 | TGCGCCAGCAGCCTTCCCGGGGGGAGGTTCTACGAGCAGTACTTC | CASSLPGGRFYEQYF
- | 13 | TRBJ2-5 | TRBV6-5 | - | TGTGCCAGCAGCCCCCGGGACAAGGAGACCCAGTACTTC | CASSPRDKETQYF
- | 15 | TRBJ1-2 | TRBV6-5 | - | TGTGCCAGCAGTTACTCGGGAAGGGGTCCCTATGGCTACACCTTC | CASSYSGRGPYGYTF
once | 16 | TRBJ2-5 | TRBV9 | TRBD1 | TGTGCCAGCAGCGTAACCGACAGGGGCGCCCTGGAGACCCAGTACTTC | CASSVTDRGALETQYF
- | 16 | TRBJ1-2 | TRBV5-4 | TRBD1 | TGTGCCAGCAGCTTGGACGGACAGGGGGCGGACTATGGCTACACCTTC | CASSLDGQGADYGYTF
- | 13 | TRBJ2-3 | TRBV6-4 | - | TGTGCCAGCAGTGAGGGGAGTGCAGATACGCAGTATTTT | CASSEGSADTQYF
- | 16 | TRBJ2-7 | TRBV5-1 | - | TGCGCCAGCAGCTTGTCGCGAGGGGGGGGAACCTACGAGCAGTACTTC | CASSLSRGGGTYEQYF
- | 16 | TRBJ2-3 | TRBV5-1 | TRBD2 | TGCGCCAGCAGCTTGGATCGGGGGGGCCCCACAGATACGCAGTATTTT | CASSLDRGGPTDTQYF
- | 13 | TRBJ2-7 | TRBV6-5 | - | TGTGCCAGCAGCCCGACGGGCTCCTACGAGCAGTACTTC | CASSPTGSYEQYF
- | 13 | TRBJ2-5 | TRBV27 | - | TGTGCCAGCAGTTGGGGACTGAAAGAGACCCAGTACTTC | CASSWGLKETQYF
large | 14 | TRBJ2-7 | TRBV30 | - | TGTGCCTGGAGGGCCGGCAGGGTCGGGCGCGAGCAGTACTTC | CAWRAGRVGREQYF
- | 15 | TRBJ1-6 | TRBV7-6 | TRBD1 | TGTGCCAGCAGCTTAATGACAGGGGAGAATTCACCCCTCCACTTT | CASSLMTGENSPLHF
- | 15 | TRBJ1-6 | TRBV18 | - | TGTGCCAGCTCCCTAGACAGCCCCTATAATTCACCCCTCCACTTT | CASSLDSPYNSPLHF
once | 13 | TRBJ2-7 | TRBV6-5 | TRBD1 | TGTGCCAGCGGCACCCGGGACAGATACGAGCAGTACTTC | CASGTRDRYEQYF
- | 12 | TRBJ1-1 | TRBV6-6 | - | TGTGCCAGCATGGGTGGCGGATCTGAAGCTTTCTTT | CASMGGGSEAFF
- | 13 | TRBJ1-5 | TRBV4-3 | TRBD1 | TGCGCCAGTCGGACAGGGGGAGATCAGCCCCAGCATTTT | CASRTGGDQPQHF
- | 12 | TRBJ2-7 | TRBV28 | - | TGTGCCAGCAGTCGGTCGACCTACGAGCAGTACTTC | CASSRSTYEQYF
- | 14 | TRBJ1-5 | TRBV4-1 | - | TGCGCCAGCAGCCAAGAGTTAGGCAATCAGCCCCAGCATTTT | CASSQELGNQPQHF
- | 13 | TRBJ1-2 | TRBV29-1 | TRBD1 | TGCAGCGTTGGGGACAGGGGGCACTATGGCTACACCTTC | CSVGDRGHYGYTF
- | 13 | TRBJ2-7 | TRBV7-8 | TRBD1 | TGTGCCAGCAGCTTGGACAGGGTCAGGGAGCAGTACTTC | CASSLDRVREQYF
- | 16 | TRBJ1-2 | TRBV7-2 | - | TGTGCCAGCAGCTTATGGACAGTCGGCGCGGCTACTGGCTACACCTTC | CASSLWTVGAATGYTF